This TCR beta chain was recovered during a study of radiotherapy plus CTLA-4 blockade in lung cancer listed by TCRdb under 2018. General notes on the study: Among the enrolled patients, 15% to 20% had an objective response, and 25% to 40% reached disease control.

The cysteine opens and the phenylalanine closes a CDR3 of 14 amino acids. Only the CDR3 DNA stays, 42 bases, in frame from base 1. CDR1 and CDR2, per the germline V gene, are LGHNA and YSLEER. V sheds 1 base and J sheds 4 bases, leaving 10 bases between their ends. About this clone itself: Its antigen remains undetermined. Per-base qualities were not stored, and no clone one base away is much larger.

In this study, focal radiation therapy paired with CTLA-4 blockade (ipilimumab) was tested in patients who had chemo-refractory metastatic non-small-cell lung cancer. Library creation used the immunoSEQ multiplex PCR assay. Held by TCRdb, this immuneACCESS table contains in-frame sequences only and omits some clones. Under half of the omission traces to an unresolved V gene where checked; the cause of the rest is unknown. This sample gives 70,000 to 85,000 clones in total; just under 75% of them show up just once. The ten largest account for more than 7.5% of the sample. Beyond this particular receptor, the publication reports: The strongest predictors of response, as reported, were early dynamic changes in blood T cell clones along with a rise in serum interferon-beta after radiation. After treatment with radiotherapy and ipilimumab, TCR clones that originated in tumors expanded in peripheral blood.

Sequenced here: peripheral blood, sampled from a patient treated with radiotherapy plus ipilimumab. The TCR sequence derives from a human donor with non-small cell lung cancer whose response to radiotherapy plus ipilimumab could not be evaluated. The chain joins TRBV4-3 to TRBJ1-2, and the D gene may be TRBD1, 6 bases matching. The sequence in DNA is TGCGCCAGCAGCCAAGTTCCGGACAGCTATGGCTACACCTTC. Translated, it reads CASSQVPDSYGYTF.